This T cell receptor beta chain originates from a study of blood T cell repertoires in COVID-19. CDR3 length: 15 residues. Trimming removed 6 bases from V and 2 bases from J, with 15 bases in between. Germline V CDR1 and CDR2: LGHNA, YNFKEQ. Here immunoSEQ multiplex PCR was the method, and the copy in TCRdb shows in-frame clones only, minus some. There are roughly 220,000 clones in the sample; about 85% occur only once, and approximately 5.1% lies in the top ten. The rearrangement uses TRBV4-2 and TRBJ2-3, with D perhaps TRBD2 (6 bases). The sequence came from a woman in her sixties or seventies who had recovered from COVID-19. The sample taken for sequencing was peripheral blood. The CDR3 is CASSRAGPDTDTQYF. CDR3 in DNA: TGTGCCAGCAGTCGAGCGGGTCCGGACACAGATACGCAGTATTTT.